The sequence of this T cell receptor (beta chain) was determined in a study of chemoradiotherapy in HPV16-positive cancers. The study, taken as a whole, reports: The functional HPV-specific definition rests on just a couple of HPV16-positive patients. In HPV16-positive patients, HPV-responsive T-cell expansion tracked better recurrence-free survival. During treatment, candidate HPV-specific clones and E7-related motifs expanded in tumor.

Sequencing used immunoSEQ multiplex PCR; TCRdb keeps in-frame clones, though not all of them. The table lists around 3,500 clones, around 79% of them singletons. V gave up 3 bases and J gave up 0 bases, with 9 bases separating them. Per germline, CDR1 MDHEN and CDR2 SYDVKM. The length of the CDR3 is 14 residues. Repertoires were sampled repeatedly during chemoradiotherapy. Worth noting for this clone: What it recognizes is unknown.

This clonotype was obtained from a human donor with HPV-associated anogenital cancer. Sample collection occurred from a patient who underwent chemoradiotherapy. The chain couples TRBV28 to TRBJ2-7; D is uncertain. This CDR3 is CASSFLGSSYEQYF. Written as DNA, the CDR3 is TGTGCCAGCAGTTTTCTGGGGTCCTCCTACGAGCAGTACTTC. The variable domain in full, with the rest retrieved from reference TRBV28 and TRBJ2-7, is DVKVTQSSRYLVKRTGEKVFLECVQDMDHENMFWYRQDPGLGLRLIYFSYDVKMKEKGDIPEGYSVSREKKERFSLILESASTNQTSMYLCASSFLGSSYEQYFGPGTRLTVT.